This T cell receptor (beta chain) was captured by sequencing in a study of blood T cell repertoires in COVID-19. Study context: The United States, Italy and Spain provided the acute and convalescent COVID-19 samples.

The V end lost 6 bases, the J end lost 3 bases, and 5 bases lay between the germline ends. Germline values: CDR1 ENHRY, CDR2 SYGVKD. This CDR3 has 11 residues. Assay: immunoSEQ multiplex PCR; the TCRdb copy retains only in-frame clones and omits some. Of about 250,000 clones in the sample, roughly four fifths were seen once. The origin of this receptor is a man older than 75 with acute or convalescent COVID-19. Sample: peripheral blood. The chain uses TRBV10-3 and TRBJ1-1; D is undetermined. CDR3 DNA sequence: TGTGCCATCAGGAGGGACACTGAAGCTTTCTTT. Its translation is CAIRRDTEAFF.